This T cell receptor beta chain was identified in a study of cytomegalovirus exposure and HLA in healthy donors. V shed 3 bases and J shed 2 bases, with 20 bases lying between them. There are 18 residues in the CDR3. The PCR made use of 60 Vbeta and 13 Jbeta primers. Clones were read by immunoSEQ multiplex PCR, and TCRdb kept only the in-frame ones, dropping some. Among about 270,000 clones listed, under 80% were seen once. The sequence came from a female donor in good health and CMV-seronegative. The specimen was PBMCs. The gene calls are TRBV23-1 and TRBJ1-5, with D unresolved. TRBV23-1 qualifies as an ORF whose function is uncertain. CDR3 amino acids: CASSHQALGSPGNQPQHF. The CDR3 nucleotides are TGCGCCAGCAGTCATCAGGCTTTGGGCAGTCCAGGCAATCAGCCCCAGCATTTT.